What follows are 6 T cell receptor beta chains derived from one specimen sequenced in a study of PD-1 blockade in classical Hodgkin lymphoma. Regarding time point: cycle 4 day 1 (C4D1), after more than five weeks of nivolumab. Each patient relapsed following autologous stem cell transplantation, and prior brentuximab vedotin exposure differed. It was by magnetic negative selection that CD8+ T cells were isolated from thawed PBMCs. Method: immunoSEQ multiplex PCR; TCRdb's copy keeps in-frame clones and lacks some. This table has more than 9,500 clones, roughly 84% appearing once. The specimen was CD8+ T cells from blood, collected before the fourth cycle of nivolumab. The receptors shown here come from a human donor with classical Hodgkin lymphoma. The donor label of this sample is uncertain.

The CDR3 DNA is TGCGCCAGCAGCCAAGATTCGACTGGAGAAGAGACCCAGTACTTC. Its protein product is CASSQDSTGEETQYF. The rearrangement links TRBV4-1 to TRBJ2-5; D not resolved. There are 15 residues in the CDR3. V lost 0 bases, J lost 3 bases, and 11 bases lay in between. Germline CDR1 and CDR2: MGHRA and YSYEKL.

This clone was detected only once. The chain joins TRBV6-5 to TRBJ2-7; 7 positions agree with TRBD1. Germline CDR1 MNHEY, CDR2 SVGAGI. Trimming at V came to 6 bases and at J to 6 bases, leaving 5 bases not matched to a gene. The CDR3 is made up of 12 amino acids. CDR3 in amino acids: CASSLGTAEQYF. The CDR3, as DNA: TGTGCCAGCAGCCTCGGGACAGCCGAGCAGTACTTC.

The V and J genes are TRBV5-1 and TRBJ2-1; TRBD2 is a possible D gene (6 bases). The CDR3 is made up of 14 amino acids. The V end was cut by 4 bases, the J end by 5 bases, with 13 bases between. CDR1 is SGHRS and CDR2 is YFSETQ in the germline V gene. This CDR3 reads CASSDSGTNNEQFF. The CDR3 region has the DNA TGCGCCAGCAGCGATAGCGGAACGAACAATGAGCAGTTCTTC.

J is TRBJ1-1 and V is TRBV13; no definite D call. This CDR3 contains 13 residues. Germline CDR1 reads PRHDT; CDR2 reads FYEKMQ (reference sequence). V was trimmed by 5 bases and J by 3 bases, leaving 10 bases between them. The CDR3 spells CASSKIGDTEAFF. The CDR3 DNA is TGTGCCAGCAGCAAGATCGGGGACACTGAAGCTTTCTTT. Looking up the rest from reference TRBV13 and TRBJ1-1 gives the full variable domain: AAGVIQSPRHLIKEKRETATLKCYPIPRHDTVYWYQQGPGQDPQFLISFYEKMQSDKGSIPDRFSAQQFSDYHSELNMSSLELGDSALYFCASSKIGDTEAFFGQGTRLTVV.

Here the CDR3 DNA reads TGTGCCAGCAGCCAAGGATCCGGGTACAGCACAGATACGCAGTATTTT. It yields the protein CASSQGSGYSTDTQYF. The V and J genes are TRBV14 and TRBJ2-3; D unclear. CDR1 is SGHDN, CDR2 FVKESK, per germline. Trimming shortened V by 1 base and J by 0 bases, and 11 bases separated the two germline ends. The CDR3 contains 16 residues.

This chain connects TRBV5-8 to TRBJ1-4, with 8 bases that match TRBD1. From germline, CDR1 is SGHTS and CDR2 YDEGEE. The CDR3 is 17 residues long. V lost 0 bases, J lost 8 bases, and 12 bases stayed unmatched. CDR3 amino acids: CASSLEPTGVLGEKLFF. Here the CDR3 DNA reads TGTGCCAGCAGCTTGGAACCGACAGGGGTCCTCGGGGAAAAACTGTTTTTT.